This T cell receptor (beta chain) is drawn from a study of CD8 T cells in ankylosing spondylitis. Findings and caveats of the study: Reactive arthritis synovial fluid and blood were previously reported to contain some motif variants. A motif in TCR beta, a set of seven to nine highly homologous variants, appeared characteristic of ankylosing spondylitis blood. Reportedly, disease-linked clones are significantly enriched in ankylosing spondylitis patients' matched synovial fluid.

This clonotype was recorded a few times. The antigen is unknown. The V end was cut by 0 bases, the J end by 6 bases, with 12 bases between. This CDR3 is 14 amino acids long. The V gene's germline CDR1 is SGHRS and CDR2 YFSETQ. In making TCR beta libraries, quantitative 5'-RACE with molecular barcodes was used. TCRdb reanalysed the 5' RACE reads using MiXCR and keeps one entry per CDR3 protein. The top ten hold about a sixth of the sample, which has a few hundred thousand distinct CDR3 sequences, 20% to 25% seen once. Sequenced input: blood, either unsorted or a sorted T cell fraction (not recorded which). The TCR comes from a male donor with ankylosing spondylitis. The chain uses TRBV5-1 and TRBJ1-1; D remains ambiguous. The DNA for the CDR3 is TGCGCCAGCAGCTTGGACAGCTTAACCGCTGAAGCTTTCTTT. This codes for CASSLDSLTAEAFF.